This T cell receptor (beta chain) was observed in a study of Graves' ophthalmopathy and Graves' hyperthyroidism (dated by TCRdb to the late 2010s). General notes on the study: Peripheral blood samples were taken at the time of initial diagnosis, before any treatment was given. To tell Graves' ophthalmopathy apart from Graves' hyperthyroidism, and to predict which patients would progress to ophthalmopathy, the study relied on TCR beta repertoire signatures. In total, approximately 130 blood samples were TCR-sequenced: roughly 45 ophthalmopathy, some 80 hyperthyroidism and about 17 hyperthyroidism-to-ophthalmopathy patients. A discovery set of more than 90 patients (43 ophthalmopathy, 57 stable hyperthyroidism) was enrolled to explore V-J signatures distinguishing ophthalmopathy from hyperthyroidism. An independent validation cohort was composed of fewer than 20 hyperthyroidism patients and 17 patients who later progressed from hyperthyroidism to ophthalmopathy. In a handful of hyperthyroidism patients, the T-cell repertoire of thyroid tissue was compared with the T-cell repertoire of blood. Following sampling, methimazole starting at 30 mg daily was administered to hyperthyroidism patients, and high-dose intravenous methylprednisolone was administered to ophthalmopathy patients.

The ophthalmopathy patients had moderately to severely active disease, with a Clinical Activity Score of 3 or higher, a NOSPECS grade of 4 or higher, and a disease duration of less than 3 months. Patients with other autoimmune diseases, uncontrolled infections, pregnancy or lactation were excluded. Diagnosis relied on clinical symptoms, serum thyroxine, TRAb, thyroid ultrasound and orbital computed tomography. PBMCs were isolated from more than 9 ml of fresh peripheral blood by Ficoll-Paque density gradient centrifugation. Total RNA was extracted using Trizol reagent, and RNA quality was checked on an Agilent 2100 Bioanalyzer. For repertoire sequencing, the TCR beta CDR3 regions were amplified from RNA transcripts. HTBI primers and the Qiagen OneStep RT-PCR kit were used in a first-round RT-PCR, which was followed by a second-round multiplex PCR, size selection and purification. The libraries underwent paired-end sequencing with 100 bp reads on an Illumina HiSeq2000. The paper's data handling went like this. SOAPnuke was used to process the reads, throwing out any read that had adapters, had uncalled bases, had a mean Phred below 15, or lacked an exact constant-primer or identifier match. High-quality paired reads were merged with COPE v1.2.5. Clonotypes were defined as unique nucleotide sequences and were aligned to IMGT TRB V, D and J references using MiTCR v1.1. The analysis was limited to V-J combinations with a frequency above 0.0001, which together covered 99.2% of repertoires. For each V-J combination, a TCR clonal expansion and chaos score was defined as F50 clonal expansion divided by the chaos observed in the TCRdist matrix. Welch's t-statistics and random forest were used to reduce the features to approximately 13 V-J combinations, which were then used as input to a naive Bayes classifier. The similarity between thyroid and blood repertoires was quantified using the Morisita-Horn index. Using fastp at Q25 and MiXCR, TCRdb reprocessed the public reads and kept productive beta chains. Here each entry gathers all rows of one CDR3 protein and keeps the most common genes and DNA. What appears here as the V and J calls and clone size reflects TCRdb's work, not the paper's. The sample yields roughly 700,000 distinct CDR3 sequences; 40% were counted once. The biggest ten clones account for approximately 43% of the sample.

CDR1 and CDR2 are drawn from the germline V gene (reference sequence): SEHNR, FQNEAQ. Between the V and J ends, shortened by 3 bases and 0 bases respectively, the junction contains 15 bases. From its cysteine to its phenylalanine, the CDR3 spans 16 amino acids. Solely the CDR3 DNA is kept, with 48 bases framed from the first base. This clonotype was observed a few times. Its antigen is currently not known. No qualities accompany the bases; no much larger clone lies one base away. General findings and caveats noted by the study authors: Most expanded thyroid clonotypes with frequency above 0.001 were also detected in blood, suggesting blood repertoires may reflect the thyroid immune response. In validation, the model predicted ophthalmopathy progression with about 70% sensitivity and 72.22% specificity; approximately 12 predicted patients were CT-confirmed with GO in a median of around 6 months. Sample size was not statistically predetermined, and group allocation was not concealed from the investigators. In cross-validation, the 13-signature model distinguished ophthalmopathy from stable hyperthyroidism with around 90% sensitivity and 81.08% specificity, while in the test set the corresponding values were about 80% and 75%.

This TCR was sampled from an adult man with Graves' ophthalmopathy. The chain couples TRBV7-9 to TRBJ2-7; confidence is insufficient to name the D gene. Input material: peripheral blood. The DNA is as follows: TGTGCCAGCAGCTTCGCGGTGGTAGGTCGCTCCTACGAGCAGTACTTC. It translates to CASSFAVVGRSYEQYF.